This T cell receptor beta chain was documented in a study of shared clonotypes between healthy human individuals. CDR1 SGHNT and CDR2 YYREEE come from the germline V gene (reference sequence). This CDR3 contains 13 residues. V dropped 6 bases and J dropped 5; count of bases not matched to a gene: 5. Naive CD8 cells, CD45RO-negative and positively selected for CCR7, excluded terminally differentiated effector memory CD45RA+ cells. Sequenced by immunoSEQ multiplex PCR; TCRdb stores in-frame clones only, minus some. The data hold nearly 600,000 clones, with less than 97% observed a single time. The source is a woman between 25 and 40 years old in good health. Sequenced sample: naive CD8+ T cells sorted from blood. This chain connects TRBV5-4 to TRBJ2-7; 10 bases fit TRBD1. CDR3 sequence: CASTGTGANEQYF. The CDR3 DNA reads as TGTGCCAGCACCGGGACAGGGGCCAACGAGCAGTACTTC.